This T cell receptor beta chain was recorded in a study of cytomegalovirus exposure and HLA in healthy donors (dated by TCRdb to 2016 to 2017). Study-level background: The 666 repertoires of the first cohort and the 120 validation repertoires were produced on the same platform, according to a later analysis. To predict cytomegalovirus infection status, the study brought together high-throughput TCR immunosequencing, statistical association of individual TCRs with disease status, and machine learning. In addition to the first cohort of 666 subjects, a separate validation cohort of around 110 different subjects was used. The study aimed to test whether cataloging public T cell receptors could reveal signatures of past pathogen exposure.

The donors were included in the validation cohort of some 120 subjects, a group kept apart from the 666-subject first cohort. The CDR3 starts with the cysteine, ends with the phenylalanine, and has 15 residues. Of all the DNA, just the CDR3 is kept, 45 bases in frame from base 1. V is cut by 5 bases and J by 0 bases, and the space between the germline ends is 13 bases. The germline V gene (reference sequence) specifies SEHNR as CDR1 and FQNEAQ as CDR2. The method was the immunoSEQ multiplex PCR assay. In the paper's pipeline: A statistical classification framework was built for diagnosing cytomegalovirus status from the catalog of TCR beta chain sequences. TCRdb re-hosts the immuneACCESS table, in-frame sequences only. Its copies lack some clones; in the studies checked, an unresolved V gene accounts for under half of them, and the cause for the rest is not known. V and J calls and clone size are as listed in that table; D and trimming were resolved from the DNA. The sample table contains more than 95,000 clones; only one count was recorded for approximately 88% of them. About 1.8% of the sample is held by the ten biggest clonotypes.

Comment on this clone: The antigen this receptor binds is unknown. No base quality information exists; no much larger clone differs at one position.

General conclusions and limits of the study: Subsequent analysis determined that TCRs grouped into clusters in the first cohort also showed a tendency toward co-occurrence across the 120 or so validation repertoires, and approximately 94% of cluster scores exceeded 0. A total of 150 to 200 TCR beta chains were listed by the study as associated with cytomegalovirus. The authors suggested that the approach could potentially be generalized to other disease states and immunological phenotypes. In both the original and validation cohorts, the classifier was reported to diagnose cytomegalovirus status with high specificity and sensitivity. Across donors, most TCR sequences were observed very rarely, whereas some public TCRs were present in many individuals. In vitro tests confirmed that a few of the cytomegalovirus-associated TCR beta chains recognize cytomegalovirus antigens. A later analysis lacked HLA typing for the validation cohort, so it scored co-occurrence in that cohort across all 120 or so repertoires.

Recombination connected TRBV7-9 to TRBJ1-1; a tentative D match to TRBD1 spans 6 bases. The source material was PBMCs. The clonotype comes from a man aged 18 to 29 in good health and CMV-seronegative. CDR3 reads: CASSTRTVMNTEAFF. The sequenced DNA is TGTGCCAGCAGCACCCGGACAGTAATGAACACTGAAGCTTTCTTT.